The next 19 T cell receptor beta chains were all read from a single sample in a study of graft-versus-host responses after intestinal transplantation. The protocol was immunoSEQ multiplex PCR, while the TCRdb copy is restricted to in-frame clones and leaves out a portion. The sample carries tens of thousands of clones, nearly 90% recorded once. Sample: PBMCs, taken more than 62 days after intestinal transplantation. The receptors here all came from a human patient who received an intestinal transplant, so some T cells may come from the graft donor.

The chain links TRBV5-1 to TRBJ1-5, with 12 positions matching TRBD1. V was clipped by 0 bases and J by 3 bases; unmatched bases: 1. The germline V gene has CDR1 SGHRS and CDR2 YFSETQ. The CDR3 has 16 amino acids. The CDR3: CASSLGDRGPNQPQHF. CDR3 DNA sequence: TGCGCCAGCAGCTTGGGGGACAGGGGGCCCAATCAGCCCCAGCATTTT.

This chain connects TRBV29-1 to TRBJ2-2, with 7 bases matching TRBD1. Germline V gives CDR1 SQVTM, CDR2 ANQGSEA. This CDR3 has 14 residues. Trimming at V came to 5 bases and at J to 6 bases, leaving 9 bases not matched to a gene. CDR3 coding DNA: TGCAGCGTTATTATGACAGGACAGGCCGGGGAGCTGTTTTTT. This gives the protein CSVIMTGQAGELFF.

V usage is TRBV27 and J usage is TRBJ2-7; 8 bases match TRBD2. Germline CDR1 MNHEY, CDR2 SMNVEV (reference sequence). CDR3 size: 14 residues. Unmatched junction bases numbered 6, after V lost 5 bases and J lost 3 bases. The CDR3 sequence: CASSPFAGGYEQYF. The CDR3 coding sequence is TGTGCCAGCAGTCCGTTCGCGGGGGGCTACGAGCAGTACTTC.

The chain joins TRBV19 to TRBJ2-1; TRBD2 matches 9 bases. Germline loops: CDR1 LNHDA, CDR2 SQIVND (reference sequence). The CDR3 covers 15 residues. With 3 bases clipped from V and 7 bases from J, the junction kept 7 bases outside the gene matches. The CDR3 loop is CASSMGGGAFNEQFF. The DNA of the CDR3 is TGTGCCAGTAGTATGGGCGGGGGGGCATTTAATGAGCAGTTCTTC.

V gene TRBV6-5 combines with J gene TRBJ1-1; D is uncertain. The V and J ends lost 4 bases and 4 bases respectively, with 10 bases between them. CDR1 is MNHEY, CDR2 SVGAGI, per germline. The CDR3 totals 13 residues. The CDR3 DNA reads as TGTGCCAGCAGTTTCGGGTGGGGCACTGAAGCTTTCTTT. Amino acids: CASSFGWGTEAFF.

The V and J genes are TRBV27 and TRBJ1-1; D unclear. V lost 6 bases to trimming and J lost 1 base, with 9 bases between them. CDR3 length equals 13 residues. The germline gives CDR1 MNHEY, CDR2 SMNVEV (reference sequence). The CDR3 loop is CASRLGKNTEAFF. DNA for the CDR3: TGTGCCAGCAGACTGGGAAAGAACACTGAAGCTTTCTTT.

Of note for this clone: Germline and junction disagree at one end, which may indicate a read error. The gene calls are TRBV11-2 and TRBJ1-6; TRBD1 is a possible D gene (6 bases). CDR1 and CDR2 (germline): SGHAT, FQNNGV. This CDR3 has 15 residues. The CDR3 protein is CASSPRQAGVSPLRF. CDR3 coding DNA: TGTGCCAGCAGCCCCAGACAGGCGGGGGTTTCACCCCTCCGCTTT.

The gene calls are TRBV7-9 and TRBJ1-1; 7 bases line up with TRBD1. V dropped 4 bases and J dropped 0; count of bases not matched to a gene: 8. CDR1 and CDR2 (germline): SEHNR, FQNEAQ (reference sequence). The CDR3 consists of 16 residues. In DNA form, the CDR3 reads TGTGCCAGCAGCTCAGGGGGAGGGGCTATGAACACTGAAGCTTTCTTT. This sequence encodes CASSSGGGAMNTEAFF.

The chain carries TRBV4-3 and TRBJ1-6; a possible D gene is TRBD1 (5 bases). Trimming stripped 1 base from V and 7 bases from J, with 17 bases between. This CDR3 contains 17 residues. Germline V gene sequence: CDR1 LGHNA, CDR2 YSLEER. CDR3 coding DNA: TGCGCCAGCAGCCAAGTTGGGGGTAAGATTGGAAATTCACCCCTCCACTTT. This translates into CASSQVGGKIGNSPLHF.

The CDR3 reads CAWSVQVGAIWVAEAFF. The CDR3 DNA sequence: TGTGCCTGGAGTGTACAAGTAGGGGCAATTTGGGTTGCTGAAGCTTTCTTT. J is TRBJ1-1 and V is TRBV30, with D perhaps matching TRBD1 (5 bases). Germline V gene lookup returns CDR1 GTSNPN and CDR2 SVGIG (reference sequence). V lost 0 bases, J lost 6 bases, and 23 bases lay in between. The CDR3 is 17 residues long.

The CDR3 nucleotides are TGTGCCATCAGTGATTTTCGGCAGGAATATAATTCACCCCTCCACTTT. It is translated as CAISDFRQEYNSPLHF. This chain uses TRBV10-3 with TRBJ1-6, with D unresolved. V gave up 3 bases and J gave up 4 bases, with 13 bases separating them. Germline CDR1 and CDR2: ENHRY and SYGVKD. This CDR3 region has 16 residues.

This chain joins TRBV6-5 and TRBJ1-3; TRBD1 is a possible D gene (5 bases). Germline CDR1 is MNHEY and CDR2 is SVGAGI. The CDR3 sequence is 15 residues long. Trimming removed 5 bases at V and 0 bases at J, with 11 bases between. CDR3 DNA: TGTGCCAGCAGTCCGGACATTCTCTCTGGAAACACCATATATTTT. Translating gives CASSPDILSGNTIYF.

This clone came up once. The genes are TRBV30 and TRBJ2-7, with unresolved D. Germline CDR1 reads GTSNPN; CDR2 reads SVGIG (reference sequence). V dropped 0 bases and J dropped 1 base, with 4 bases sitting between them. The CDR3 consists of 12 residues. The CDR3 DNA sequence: TGTGCCTGGAGTGTAGGGTCCTACGAGCAGTACTTC. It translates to CAWSVGSYEQYF.

This CDR3 reads CASSQAGKASSGNTIYF. DNA of the CDR3: TGCGCCAGCAGCCAAGCCGGGAAGGCGAGCTCTGGAAACACCATATATTTT. J is TRBJ1-3 and V is TRBV4-3; D uncertain. Deletions cut 1 base from V and 0 bases from J, with 13 bases between. This CDR3 is built from 17 residues. Germline CDR1 LGHNA, CDR2 YSLEER.

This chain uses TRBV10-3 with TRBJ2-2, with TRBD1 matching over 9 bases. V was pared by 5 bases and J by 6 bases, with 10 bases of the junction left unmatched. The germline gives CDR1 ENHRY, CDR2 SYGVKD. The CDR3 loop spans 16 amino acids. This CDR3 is CAISPGQGMVAGELFF. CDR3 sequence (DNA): TGTGCCATCAGTCCCGGACAGGGGATGGTGGCCGGGGAGCTGTTTTTT.

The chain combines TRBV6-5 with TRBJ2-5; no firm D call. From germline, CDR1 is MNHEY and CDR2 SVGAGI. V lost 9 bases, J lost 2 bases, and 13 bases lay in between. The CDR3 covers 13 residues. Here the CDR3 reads CASKRRLQETQYF. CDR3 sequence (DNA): TGTGCCAGTAAGAGGCGACTTCAAGAGACCCAGTACTTC.

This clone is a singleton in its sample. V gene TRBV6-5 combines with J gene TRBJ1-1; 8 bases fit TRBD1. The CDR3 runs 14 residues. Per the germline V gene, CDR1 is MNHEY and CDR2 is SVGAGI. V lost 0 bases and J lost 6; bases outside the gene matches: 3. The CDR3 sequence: CASSYSTGVSEAFF. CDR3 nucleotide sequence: TGTGCCAGCAGTTACTCGACAGGGGTTTCTGAAGCTTTCTTT.

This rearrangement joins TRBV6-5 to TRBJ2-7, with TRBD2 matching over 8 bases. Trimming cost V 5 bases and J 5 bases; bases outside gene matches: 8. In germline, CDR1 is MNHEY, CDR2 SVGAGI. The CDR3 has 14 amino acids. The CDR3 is CASSNRLAQHEQYF. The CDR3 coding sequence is TGTGCCAGCAGTAACAGACTAGCGCAACACGAGCAGTACTTC.

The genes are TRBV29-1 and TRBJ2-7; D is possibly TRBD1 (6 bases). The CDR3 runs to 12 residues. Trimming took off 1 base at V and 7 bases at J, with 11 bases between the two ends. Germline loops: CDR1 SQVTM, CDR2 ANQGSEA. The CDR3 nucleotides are TGCAGCGTTGAAGGGACAGCAAAGGAGCAGTACTTC. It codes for CSVEGTAKEQYF.